Following are 18 T cell receptor beta chains from one sample sequenced in a study of cytomegalovirus exposure and HLA in healthy donors. The PCR used 60 Vbeta and 13 Jbeta primers. Measured with immunoSEQ multiplex PCR; TCRdb has only the in-frame clones, and not every one. The sample has more than 110,000 clones, 60% to 80% seen once. Sequencing used PBMCs. Every receptor here comes from a male donor in good health and CMV-seronegative.

This clone was found a few times. This chain connects TRBV2 to TRBJ1-2; perhaps TRBD1 as D (6 bases). CDR1 SNHLY and CDR2 FYNNEI come from the germline V gene. This CDR3 has 18 amino acids. V was trimmed by 4 bases and J by 7 bases, leaving 28 bases between them. This chain's CDR3 is CASSVGQTFLEPLSGYTF. For the CDR3, the DNA is TGTGCCAGCAGTGTAGGACAGACTTTTCTCGAGCCTCTAAGTGGCTACACCTTC. Full variable domain (outside the CDR3, taken from reference TRBV2 and TRBJ1-2): EPEVTQTPSHQVTQMGQEVILRCVPISNHLYFYWYRQILGQKVEFLVSFYNNEISEKSEIFDDQFSVERPDGSNFTLKIRSTKLEDSAMYFCASSVGQTFLEPLSGYTFGSGTRLTVV.

This clone has more than one count but fewer than ten. The chain carries TRBV10-3 and TRBJ1-3; D ambiguous. The germline CDR1 and CDR2 sequences are ENHRY and SYGVKD. V lost 3 bases and J lost 3, with 12 bases in between. The CDR3 runs to 15 residues. CDR3: CAISDNTRIGNTIYF. The CDR3 coding sequence is TGTGCCATCAGTGATAACACCAGGATTGGAAACACCATATATTTT.

This chain connects TRBV25-1 to TRBJ1-4; D might be TRBD1 (6 bases). The ends were cut back, 3 bases at V and 6 bases at J, with 14 bases in the middle. The CDR3 runs to 15 residues. The germline V gene has CDR1 MGHDK and CDR2 SYGVNS. In nucleotides, the CDR3 is TGTGCCAGCAGTGACGGGGGGCAAGGGGATGAAAAACTGTTTTTT. Encoded protein: CASSDGGQGDEKLFF.

The V call is TRBV2, the J call TRBJ1-6, with 7 positions matching TRBD1. With V trimmed by 8 bases and J by 7 bases, 5 bases remained unmatched. The CDR3 is 13 residues long. CDR1 and CDR2 from the germline V gene are SNHLY and FYNNEI. The CDR3 reads CASLDRNNSPLHF. CDR3 sequence (DNA): TGTGCCAGCCTGGACAGGAACAATTCACCCCTCCACTTT.

This chain uses TRBV21-1 with TRBJ1-3; the DNA was not used to check the table's D call, TRBD1. TRBV21-1 is noted as a pseudogene. This CDR3 comprises 15 residues. CDR3 sequence (DNA): TGTGCCAGCAGGAACCACCGGAACACAGACGACACCATATATTTT. It translates to CASRNHRNTDDTIYF.

For this clone: The same CDR3 can be traced to other DNA sequences in this sample. This chain uses TRBV27 with TRBJ1-1, with a tentative D call TRBD1 (5 bases). The CDR3 spans 15 residues. V was shortened by 4 bases and J by 8 bases, with 20 bases between the two germline ends. CDR1 is MNHEY, CDR2 SMNVEV, per germline (reference sequence). Here the CDR3 DNA reads TGTGCCAGCAGTTCTATTGACAGAGTCATCCCCGAAGCTTTCTTT. It yields the protein CASSSIDRVIPEAFF.

The chain recombines TRBV4-3 with TRBJ2-5; 11 bases are shared with TRBD1. Judging by the DNA end, TRBJ2-7 fits better; the J call may be wrong. The CDR3 covers 15 residues. Germline CDR1 reads LGHNA; CDR2 reads YSLEER. DNA of the CDR3: TGCGCCAGCAGCCAGGACAGGGGGCACGGGTACGAGCAGTACTTC. It translates to CASSQDRGHGYEQYF.

The chain carries TRBV5-8 and TRBJ1-5, with D maybe TRBD1 (5 bases). The CDR3 is made up of 15 amino acids. Between the trimmed V and J ends, which lost 6 bases and 9 bases, there was a span of 22 bases. CDR1 SGHTS and CDR2 YDEGEE come from the germline V gene. CDR3 in amino acids: CASTVGGTGPWPQHF. The DNA of the CDR3 is TGTGCCAGCACCGTCGGAGGGACGGGACCCTGGCCCCAGCATTTT.

CDR3 DNA sequence: TGTGCCAGCAGCCCCCTGGGGCTAACCCAAGAGACCCAGTACTTC. This translates into CASSPLGLTQETQYF. The chain carries TRBV7-6 and TRBJ2-5, with D perhaps TRBD1 (5 bases). Trimming stripped 5 bases from V and 1 base from J, with 14 bases between. This CDR3 spans 15 amino acids. From germline, CDR1 is SGHVS and CDR2 FNYEAQ.

Points on this clone: Other DNA sequences in the sample encode the same CDR3. V usage is TRBV21-1 and J usage is TRBJ1-1. TRBV21-1 is a recognized pseudogene. The CDR3 consists of 20 residues. The CDR3 DNA reads TGTGCCAGCAGCAACACGCACCAACTTCTGGGCCGGAGGAAGAACACTGAAGCTTTCTTT. Its protein product is CASSNTHQLLGRRKNTEAFF.

This clone was counted a few times. This chain links TRBV6-1 with TRBJ1-1; D not resolved. Germline CDR1 MNHNS, CDR2 SASEGT. The germline V and J ends were trimmed by 7 bases and 1 base, with 16 bases remaining between them. The CDR3 covers 15 residues. The CDR3 DNA follows: TGTGCCAGCATCTTAGTGCGGGGTTCGAACACTGAAGCTTTCTTT. Protein: CASILVRGSNTEAFF.

J is TRBJ2-1 and V is TRBV5-6; 11 nucleotides align to TRBD2. Trimming cost V 2 bases and J 9 bases; bases outside gene matches: 7. Germline V CDR1 and CDR2: SGHDT, YYEEEE. The CDR3 loop spans 15 amino acids. CDR3 sequence reads: CASSFRIAGGFEQFF. The CDR3 DNA reads TGTGCCAGCAGCTTCAGAATAGCGGGGGGGTTTGAGCAGTTCTTC.

There are a few counts of this clone. This chain connects TRBV7-3 to TRBJ2-5; 7 bases are shared with TRBD1. V was pared by 5 bases and J by 3 bases, with 9 bases of the junction left unmatched. Germline loops: CDR1 SGHTA, CDR2 FQGTGA. This CDR3 has 15 residues. This chain's CDR3 is CASSRNQGVEETQYF. CDR3 nucleotides: TGTGCCAGCAGCCGCAATCAGGGGGTCGAAGAGACCCAGTACTTC.

This sequence joins TRBV27 and TRBJ2-3; 11 nucleotides match TRBD2. This CDR3 region has 14 residues. CDR1 and CDR2 (germline): MNHEY, SMNVEV (reference sequence). The V and J ends lost 6 bases and 5 bases, in that order; junction bases with no gene match: 4. The CDR3 DNA is TGTGCCAGCAGACTAGGGACTAGCGGAGATACGCAGTATTTT. Its protein product is CASRLGTSGDTQYF.

This clone was observed a few times. CDR3 residues: CASSEAYSNQPQHF. DNA for the CDR3: TGTGCCAGCAGCGAGGCTTATAGCAATCAGCCCCAGCATTTT. The chain has TRBV27 and TRBJ1-5; no reliable D call. CDR1 is MNHEY, CDR2 SMNVEV, per germline (reference sequence). The CDR3 sequence is 14 residues long. Deletions cut 6 bases from V and 0 bases from J, with 9 bases between.

This clone was detected a few times. J is TRBJ1-6 and V is TRBV19; TRBD1 is a possible D gene (5 bases). Germline loops: CDR1 LNHDA, CDR2 SQIVND (reference sequence). The CDR3 is made up of 16 amino acids. V was pared by 0 bases and J by 7 bases, with 13 bases between. Here the CDR3 reads CASSIEGLSNNSPLHF. The CDR3 nucleotides are TGTGCCAGTAGTATAGAGGGACTCTCTAACAATTCACCCCTCCACTTT.

The rearrangement links TRBV5-1 to TRBJ2-3, with D tentatively TRBD1 (5 bases). Trimming took 0 bases from V and 3 from J, leaving 5 bases between them. CDR1 is SGHRS and CDR2 is YFSETQ in the germline V gene. This CDR3 is 13 amino acids long. CDR3 sequence reads: CASSLEGTDTQYF. The CDR3 nucleotides are TGCGCCAGCAGCTTGGAGGGGACAGATACGCAGTATTTT.

The gene calls are TRBV6-6 and TRBJ1-1; D not resolved. CDR1 is MNHNY, CDR2 SVGAGI, per germline (reference sequence). The germline V and J ends were trimmed by 4 bases and 8 bases, with 14 bases remaining between them. This CDR3 contains 13 residues. Here the CDR3 reads CASSSSSLGEAFF. DNA for the CDR3: TGTGCCAGCAGTTCCTCGAGTCTGGGCGAAGCTTTCTTT.